Each of the 25 T cell receptor beta chains below was sequenced from the same sample in a study of patients and donors after allogeneic stem cell transplantation. MiXCR, run by TCRdb on the RT-PCR reads, gives a single entry per CDR3 protein. The sample has hundreds of thousands of distinct CDR3 sequences, roughly 17% seen once. Source material: blood, either unsorted or a sorted T cell fraction (not recorded which). The receptors stem from a human donor who was either an allogeneic HSCT recipient or a stem cell or donor lymphocyte infusion donor (not recorded which). It is not recorded whose cells these are; they may come from a transplant donor.

Only a few counts were recorded for this clonotype. The chain joins TRBV12-3 or TRBV12-4 to TRBJ2-3, with 8 nucleotides matching TRBD2. The junction had 5 bases not matched to a gene; V was cut back by 5 bases and J by 4 bases. The CDR3 runs to 14 residues. The CDR3 protein is CASSPGLGADTQYF. The CDR3 nucleotides are TGTGCCAGCAGTCCGGGACTAGGGGCAGATACGCAGTATTTT.

The gene calls are TRBV2 and TRBJ1-5; no firm D call. The CDR3 is made up of 14 amino acids. CDR1 SNHLY and CDR2 FYNNEI come from the germline V gene. Deletions cut 0 bases from V and 5 bases from J, with 8 bases between. This CDR3 is CASSEAAADQPQHF. In DNA, the CDR3 is TGTGCCAGCAGTGAAGCGGCAGCCGATCAGCCCCAGCATTTT.

The CDR3 spells CASSPQGQYNEQFF. The CDR3 bases are TGTGCCAGCAGCCCGCAGGGACAGTACAATGAGCAGTTCTTC. This chain uses TRBV7-9 with TRBJ2-1; TRBD1 agrees at 7 bases. This CDR3 has 14 amino acids. Germline trimming cut 5 bases from V and 4 bases from J; bases unmatched to any gene: 5. Germline lookup yields CDR1 SEHNR and CDR2 FQNEAQ (reference sequence). Drawing the rest from reference TRBV7-9 and TRBJ2-1, the complete variable domain is DTGVSQNPRHKITKRGQNVTFRCDPISEHNRLYWYRQTLGQGPEFLTYFQNEAQLEKSRLLSDRFSAERPKGSFSTLEIQRTEQGDSAMYLCASSPQGQYNEQFFGPGTRLTVL.

This clonotype was seen more than once but under ten times. CDR3: CASSSTGVTTEAFF. For the CDR3, the DNA is TGTGCCAGCAGCTCTACCGGCGTAACCACTGAAGCTTTCTTT. The J gene is TRBJ1-1, the V gene TRBV11-2, with no clear D. Trimming removed 4 bases from V and 4 bases from J, with 13 bases in between. CDR3 length: 14 residues. CDR1 SGHAT and CDR2 FQNNGV come from the germline V gene. Full variable domain (remainder filled in from reference TRBV11-2 and TRBJ1-1): EAGVAQSPRYKIIEKRQSVAFWCNPISGHATLYWYQQILGQGPKLLIQFQNNGVVDDSQLPKDRFSAERLKGVDSTLKIQPAKLEDSAVYLCASSSTGVTTEAFFGQGTRLTVV.

This clonotype was counted between two and nine times. V is TRBV11-2 and J is TRBJ1-4; 7 bases match TRBD1. Germline loops: CDR1 SGHAT, CDR2 FQNNGV. The V and J ends lost 4 bases and 5 bases, in that order; junction bases with no gene match: 7. CDR3 length: 15 residues. The CDR3 DNA is TGTGCCAGCAGCTCGCACGGGACAGACAATGAAAAACTGTTTTTT. Translation gives CASSSHGTDNEKLFF. The entire variable domain, with the rest obtained from reference TRBV11-2 and TRBJ1-4, is as follows: EAGVAQSPRYKIIEKRQSVAFWCNPISGHATLYWYQQILGQGPKLLIQFQNNGVVDDSQLPKDRFSAERLKGVDSTLKIQPAKLEDSAVYLCASSSHGTDNEKLFFGSGTQLSVL.

The CDR3 here is CASSQRLAGGPRSYEQYF. DNA of the CDR3: TGCGCCAGCAGCCAGCGACTAGCGGGAGGGCCAAGGTCCTACGAGCAGTACTTC. The chain combines TRBV4-1 with TRBJ2-7, with 14 bases that match TRBD2. CDR3 size: 18 residues. V lost 3 bases and J lost 1; bases outside the gene matches: 8. The germline V gene has CDR1 MGHRA and CDR2 YSYEKL.

The chain is built from TRBV2 and TRBJ1-1, with a tentative D call TRBD1 (5 bases). Germline V gene lookup returns CDR1 SNHLY and CDR2 FYNNEI. The CDR3 spans 12 residues. V lost 1 base and J 10 bases, leaving 10 bases between the germline ends. Here the CDR3 DNA reads TGTGCCAGCAGTGAAGGGCCGAGGGGAGCTTTCTTT. This encodes CASSEGPRGAFF.

This chain links TRBV12-3 or TRBV12-4 with TRBJ2-7; 7 bases are a match to TRBD2. J lost 2 bases, V lost 6 bases, and 13 bases had no gene match. The CDR3 runs to 16 residues. The CDR3 sequence: CASSRRVGDYPYEQYF. The CDR3 DNA reads as TGTGCCAGCAGCCGACGTGTCGGGGACTACCCCTACGAGCAGTACTTC.

This clonotype was seen only a few times. The chain is built from TRBV13 and TRBJ2-5; D perhaps matches TRBD2 (5 bases). V lost 1 base, J lost 5 bases, and 14 bases lay in between. Germline CDR1 reads PRHDT; CDR2 reads FYEKMQ (reference sequence). The CDR3 has 15 amino acids. CDR3 amino acids: CASSLALATRETQYF. The CDR3 DNA reads as TGTGCCAGCAGCTTAGCTTTAGCGACCAGGGAGACCCAGTACTTC. The full variable domain, with the rest looked up from reference TRBV13 and TRBJ2-5, is AAGVIQSPRHLIKEKRETATLKCYPIPRHDTVYWYQQGPGQDPQFLISFYEKMQSDKGSIPDRFSAQQFSDYHSELNMSSLELGDSALYFCASSLALATRETQYFGPGTRLLVL.

This clonotype was counted between two and nine times. The chain recombines TRBV6-5 with TRBJ1-2; D is ambiguous. V was pared by 0 bases and J by 8 bases, with 28 bases between. Germline CDR1 reads MNHEY; CDR2 reads SVGAGI. This CDR3 region has 19 residues. CDR3 in amino acids: CASSYSPRMGIGRSFGYTF. CDR3 coding DNA: TGTGCCAGCAGTTACTCGCCCAGGATGGGGATCGGAAGGAGCTTCGGCTACACCTTC.

The chain couples TRBV5-1 to TRBJ2-1; 9 nucleotides match TRBD1. Germline CDR1 SGHRS, CDR2 YFSETQ. The V and J ends lost 3 bases and 4 bases, in that order; junction bases with no gene match: 5. The CDR3 spans 15 residues. Here the CDR3 reads CASSSRQGGYNEQFF. The DNA of the CDR3 is TGCGCCAGCAGCTCTCGACAGGGGGGTTACAATGAGCAGTTCTTC.

This rearrangement joins TRBV29-1 to TRBJ1-1; no clear D gene. In germline, CDR1 is SQVTM, CDR2 ANQGSEA. The CDR3 loop spans 13 amino acids. Deletions cut 2 bases from V and 4 bases from J, with 11 bases between. The CDR3 sequence is CSVEISSGTEAFF. The CDR3 DNA is TGCAGCGTTGAAATCTCTTCGGGCACTGAAGCTTTCTTT.

This clonotype has only a few counts. This chain joins TRBV7-3 and TRBJ2-7; 10 positions match TRBD2. Germline V gene lookup returns CDR1 SGHTA and CDR2 FQGTGA. The J segment lost 6 bases and the V segment lost 2 bases, leaving 4 bases of the junction unmatched. The CDR3 covers 14 residues. The CDR3 loop reads CASSLLAGVSEQYF. In nucleotides, the CDR3 is TGTGCCAGCAGCTTACTAGCGGGAGTGAGCGAGCAGTACTTC.

The chain joins TRBV24-1 to TRBJ2-1; 9 bases are shared with TRBD2. Germline CDR1 is KGHDR and CDR2 is SFDVKD. The CDR3 runs 16 residues. V shed 4 bases, J shed 6 bases, and the junction held 9 bases outside the gene matches. CDR3 sequence (DNA): TGTGCCACCAGTGACACGGGCGGACTAGCGCCCAATGAGCAGTTCTTC. Translation: CATSDTGGLAPNEQFF.

This chain joins TRBV24-1 and TRBJ2-1; D not resolved. The CDR3 totals 13 residues. CDR1 is KGHDR, CDR2 SFDVKD, per germline. V was cut by 5 bases and J by 8 bases, with 12 bases left in between. The CDR3 nucleotides read TGTGCCACCAGTGGTGGAGCTCGGGATGAGCAGTTCTTC. This translates into CATSGGARDEQFF.

This clonotype was seen a few times. The V and J genes are TRBV29-1 and TRBJ2-7; D unclear. The CDR3 is made up of 11 amino acids. The V gene lost 5 bases and the J gene lost 2 bases, with 7 bases spanning the gap. The germline V gene encodes CDR1 SQVTM and CDR2 ANQGSEA. The CDR3: CSVFGTYEQYF. The CDR3 DNA follows: TGCAGCGTTTTTGGGACCTACGAGCAGTACTTC.

This chain joins TRBV7-9 and TRBJ1-1; TRBD1 matches 10 bases. V was clipped by 4 bases and J by 1 base; unmatched bases: 9. Germline lookup yields CDR1 SEHNR and CDR2 FQNEAQ (reference sequence). The CDR3 loop spans 17 amino acids. CDR3 protein: CASSSPRRDRGNTEAFF. CDR3 bases: TGTGCCAGCAGCTCACCTAGGCGGGACAGGGGGAACACTGAAGCTTTCTTT. Combining the CDR3 with reference TRBV7-9 and TRBJ1-1 gives the whole variable domain DTGVSQNPRHKITKRGQNVTFRCDPISEHNRLYWYRQTLGQGPEFLTYFQNEAQLEKSRLLSDRFSAERPKGSFSTLEIQRTEQGDSAMYLCASSSPRRDRGNTEAFFGQGTRLTVV.

This clonotype was counted ten times or more. The DNA of the CDR3 is TGTGCCTGGAGTGTTTGGGGGCTTATGATGAACACTGAAGCTTTCTTT. This encodes CAWSVWGLMMNTEAFF. The rearrangement links TRBV30 to TRBJ1-1; D perhaps matches TRBD1 (6 bases). Germline CDR1 and CDR2: GTSNPN and SVGIG (reference sequence). The CDR3 contains 16 residues. V lost 0 bases and J 0 bases, leaving 14 bases between the germline ends.

The CDR3 DNA reads TGCGCCAGCAGCACAACGGACAGGTCGGACTACCGTATGAACACTGAAGCTTTCTTT. This sequence encodes CASSTTDRSDYRMNTEAFF. The chain joins TRBV5-1 to TRBJ1-1, with TRBD1 matching 7 bases. The germline gives CDR1 SGHRS, CDR2 YFSETQ. J gave up 0 bases and V 4 bases, and 18 bases lay outside the gene matches. CDR3 length: 19 residues.

This clonotype came up many times. The chain links TRBV5-1 to TRBJ1-1; D is perhaps TRBD1 (5 bases). The V gene lost 7 bases and the J gene lost 3 bases, with 16 bases spanning the gap. CDR1 is SGHRS, CDR2 YFSETQ, per germline. The CDR3 length is 14 residues. The CDR3, as DNA: TGCGCCAGCCGCGGTGGAGGGACCGACACTGAAGCTTTCTTT. Translated, it gives CASRGGGTDTEAFF.

The chain joins TRBV6-5 to TRBJ1-1; D remains unclear. CDR1 is MNHEY and CDR2 is SVGAGI in the germline V gene. The CDR3 runs to 17 residues. The germline V and J ends were trimmed by 0 bases and 3 bases, with 17 bases remaining between them. The CDR3: CASSYSMALVRDTEAFF. In DNA, the CDR3 is TGTGCCAGCAGTTACTCGATGGCGTTAGTAAGGGACACTGAAGCTTTCTTT.

This clonotype was counted a few times. The chain's CDR3 is CASSLIAGVGEQYF. In nucleotides, the CDR3 is TGTGCCAGCAGTTTAATAGCGGGGGTAGGGGAGCAGTACTTC. The V and J genes are TRBV12-3 or TRBV12-4 and TRBJ2-7; 9 nucleotides line up with TRBD2. The trim removed 2 bases at V and 7 bases at J, leaving 6 bases unmatched. This CDR3 has 14 residues.

CDR3 coding DNA: TGCGCCAGCAGCTCGACTAGCGGATACACAGATACGCAGTATTTT. Translated, it gives CASSSTSGYTDTQYF. The chain employs TRBV5-1 and TRBJ2-3, with TRBD2 matching 9 bases. Trimming at V came to 3 bases and at J to 2 bases, leaving 4 bases not matched to a gene. CDR3 length equals 15 residues. Germline CDR1 reads SGHRS; CDR2 reads YFSETQ.

The genes are TRBV16 and TRBJ1-1; possible D gene TRBD1, 6 bases. The CDR3 runs to 14 residues. CDR1 and CDR2 (germline): KGHSY, FQNENV. Trimming took off 3 bases at V and 10 bases at J, with 18 bases between the two ends. The chain's CDR3 is CASSQWDTLLGAFF. For the CDR3, the DNA is TGTGCCAGCAGCCAGTGGGACACTCTCTTGGGAGCTTTCTTT.

In this sample, this clonotype turned up a few times. This chain links TRBV12-5 with TRBJ2-1; no firm D call. V gave up 2 bases and J gave up 4 bases, with 18 bases separating them. In germline, CDR1 is LGHNT, CDR2 FRNRAP. The CDR3 length is 17 residues. In nucleotides, the CDR3 is TGTGCTAGTGGTTTGCCACCCCCAACGACAAGATACAATGAGCAGTTCTTC. It codes for CASGLPPPTTRYNEQFF.